A single sample gave rise to the 10 T cell receptor beta chains below, sequenced in a study of blood T cells in healthy people across ages. The use of a sample-barcoded 5' primer and a J-beta primer mix characterized a second PCR of roughly 7 to 12 cycles. TCRdb reprocessed the 5' RACE reads via MiXCR and lists one record per CDR3 protein. The sample shows around 1,500,000 distinct CDR3 sequences, 28% of them seen only once. The sample taken for sequencing was blood. Receptors originate from a woman aged 25-40 years in good health.

Regarding this clonotype: The germline gene is not matched at one end of the junction; a read error may be the cause. This rearrangement joins TRBV12-3 or TRBV12-4 to TRBJ2-1; TRBD2 matches at 9 bases. This CDR3 region has 13 residues. The CDR3 protein is CASSIAGVNEQFF. In DNA, the CDR3 is TGTGCCAGCAGTATAGCGGGAGTGAATGAGCAGTTCTTC.

This chain uses TRBV2 with TRBJ1-1; TRBD1 matches at 9 bases. The length of the CDR3 is 14 residues. Losses at the gene ends were 6 bases for V and 6 bases for J; bases not matched to a gene: 8. The V gene's germline CDR1 is SNHLY and CDR2 FYNNEI. In nucleotides, the CDR3 is TGTGCCAGCAGCGCCGGGACAGGGTATTCTGAAGCTTTCTTT. Protein: CASSAGTGYSEAFF. The entire variable domain, with the rest obtained from reference TRBV2 and TRBJ1-1, is as follows: EPEVTQTPSHQVTQMGQEVILRCVPISNHLYFYWYRQILGQKVEFLVSFYNNEISEKSEIFDDQFSVERPDGSNFTLKIRSTKLEDSAMYFCASSAGTGYSEAFFGQGTRLTVV.

The gene calls are TRBV6-6 and TRBJ1-5; 9 positions match TRBD1. The CDR3 has 17 residues. V gave up 7 bases and J gave up 2 bases; unmatched junction bases: 12. CDR1 is MNHNY, CDR2 SVGAGI, per germline (reference sequence). CDR3 amino acids: CASTYSGQGGGNQPQHF. CDR3 in DNA: TGTGCCAGCACCTACTCGGGACAGGGCGGTGGCAATCAGCCCCAGCATTTT.

This clonotype was observed once. The rearrangement uses TRBV10-1 and TRBJ2-7; 8 bases fit TRBD2. V lost 6 bases and J lost 6; bases outside the gene matches: 10. Germline V CDR1 and CDR2: WNHNN, SYGVQD (reference sequence). The CDR3 contains 14 residues. The CDR3 protein is CASRGSGSASEQYF. The CDR3 coding sequence is TGCGCCAGCAGGGGGAGCGGGAGCGCCTCCGAGCAGTACTTC.

This clonotype was recorded a few times. V usage is TRBV20-1 and J usage is TRBJ1-1; D uncertain. V dropped 3 bases and J dropped 4 bases, with 12 bases sitting between them. CDR3 size: 13 residues. Per the germline V gene, CDR1 is DFQATT and CDR2 is SNEGSKA (reference sequence). The CDR3 nucleotides read TGCAGTGCTAGGAAATCCCGGGCCACTGAAGCTTTCTTT. Translated, it gives CSARKSRATEAFF.

There are a few counts of this clonotype. Written as DNA, the CDR3 is TGTGCCAGCAGCTTAGCGCAGGGACCCAACGAGCAGTACTTC. This gives the protein CASSLAQGPNEQYF. The chain has TRBV7-2 and TRBJ2-7; D could derive from TRBD1 or TRBD2 (5 bases each). CDR1 and CDR2 from the germline V gene are SGHTA and FQGNSA. The CDR3 sequence is 14 residues long. Trimming left V 0 bases short and J 5 bases short, with 11 bases between.

The rearrangement uses TRBV5-1 and TRBJ2-7; 7 bases map to TRBD1. The CDR3 totals 12 residues. CDR1 and CDR2 (germline): SGHRS, YFSETQ. V lost 0 bases to trimming and J lost 12 bases; unmatched junction nucleotides: 6. CDR3 nucleotides: TGCGCCAGCAGCTTGGTTGACAGGGAGTGGTACTTC. It is translated as CASSLVDREWYF.

This clonotype appeared a few times. The J gene is TRBJ2-7, the V gene TRBV2; D may be TRBD1 or TRBD2 (5 bases each). Germline CDR1 is SNHLY and CDR2 is FYNNEI. The V and J ends lost 4 bases and 12 bases respectively, with 19 bases between them. CDR3 length: 13 amino acids. CDR3 amino acids: CASSGYKAPGGYF. The CDR3 DNA sequence: TGTGCCAGCAGTGGGTACAAGGCCCCTGGGGGGTACTTC. Based on the CDR3 plus reference TRBV2 and TRBJ2-7, the full variable domain is EPEVTQTPSHQVTQMGQEVILRCVPISNHLYFYWYRQILGQKVEFLVSFYNNEISEKSEIFDDQFSVERPDGSNFTLKIRSTKLEDSAMYFCASSGYKAPGGYFGPGTRLTVT.

For this clonotype: At one end, the junction sequence differs from germline, possibly due to a read error. The chain carries TRBV6-6 and TRBJ1-1; D not certain. The CDR3 extends over 13 amino acids. Germline assignment: CDR1 MNHNY and CDR2 SVGAGI (reference sequence). The CDR3 coding sequence is TGTGCCAGCAGTTCCCTAGGGTCTACTGAGGCTTTCTTT. It yields the protein CASSSLGSTEAFF.

This sequence joins TRBV10-3 and TRBJ2-1; no reliable D call. This CDR3 has 16 amino acids. V lost 10 bases and J 0 bases, leaving 19 bases between the germline ends. The germline gives CDR1 ENHRY, CDR2 SYGVKD. As DNA, the CDR3 is TGTGCCACCTTTGACACCCGGACGAGCTCCTACAATGAGCAGTTCTTC. It yields the protein CATFDTRTSSYNEQFF.